These T cell receptor beta chains were read from a single sample in a study of cytomegalovirus exposure and HLA in healthy donors. Produced via immunoSEQ multiplex PCR; TCRdb's table is partial and in-frame only. The specimen's table records 150,000 to 200,000 clones. Sample: PBMCs. The origin of the receptors is a young woman in good health and CMV-seropositive. Each CDR3 is given with its conserved first and last residue. D genes are given only for firm matches.

d_call,j_call,v_call,cdr3_aa,cdr3_nt
.,TRBJ1-1,TRBV29-1,CSARGEGGGTEAFF,TGCAGCGCCCGGGGGGAAGGCGGGGGTACTGAAGCTTTCTTT
TRBD1,TRBJ2-2,TRBV6-4,CASSDTRQGDTGELFF,TGTGCCAGCAGTGACACTCGACAGGGGGACACCGGGGAGCTGTTTTTT
TRBD2,TRBJ2-1,TRBV5-1,CASSGSGTIDEQFF,TGCGCCAGCAGCGGTAGCGGGACCATTGATGAGCAGTTCTTC
.,TRBJ2-5,TRBV6-1,CASSEDAGALETQYF,TGTGCCAGCAGTGAAGATGCGGGGGCTCTCGAGACCCAGTACTTC
.,TRBJ2-3,TRBV5-4,CASSLGLEEGTQYF,TGTGCCAGCAGCTTGGGACTAGAAGAGGGTACGCAGTATTTT
TRBD1,TRBJ2-1,TRBV7-9,CASPETGTGGNEQFF,TGTGCCAGCCCAGAAACCGGGACAGGGGGTAATGAGCAGTTCTTC
TRBD2,TRBJ2-3,TRBV7-2,CASTKFPASGGAEVTQYF,TGTGCCAGCACCAAGTTCCCGGCTAGCGGGGGGGCCGAGGTCACGCAGTATTTT
TRBD2,TRBJ2-5,TRBV9,CASSVEAGVRETQYF,TGTGCCAGCAGCGTAGAGGCGGGGGTGAGGGAGACCCAGTACTTC
.,TRBJ1-3,TRBV12-5,CASGPDAGGVGFGNTIYF,TGTGCTAGTGGTCCCGACGCGGGGGGAGTAGGGTTTGGAAACACCATATATTTT
.,TRBJ1-2,TRBV10-3,CAISENGGYTF,TGTGCCATCAGTGAAAACGGTGGCTACACCTTC
.,TRBJ2-4,TRBV28,CASSSAGTLAKNIQYF,TGTGCCAGCAGTTCAGCGGGTACATTAGCCAAAAACATTCAGTACTTC
TRBD1,TRBJ2-2,TRBV6-1,CASIGQGVSTGELFF,TGTGCCAGCATCGGACAGGGGGTTAGCACCGGGGAGCTGTTTTTT
TRBD2,TRBJ2-7,TRBV6-6,CASSYLSVGGDEQYF,TGTGCCAGCAGTTACCTCTCCGTCGGGGGGGACGAGCAGTACTTC
.,TRBJ1-1,TRBV18,CASSPGSGMNTEAFF,TGTGCCAGCTCACCGGGCAGCGGTATGAACACTGAAGCTTTCTTT
.,TRBJ1-1,TRBV9,CASSVARGGGNTEAFF,TGTGCCAGCAGCGTAGCCCGGGGCGGGGGGAACACTGAAGCTTTCTTT
TRBD2,TRBJ2-3,TRBV5-1,CASSFIAGESTDTQYF,TGCGCCAGCAGCTTTATAGCGGGGGAGAGCACAGATACGCAGTATTTT
TRBD2,TRBJ2-3,TRBV6-1,CASSEAWLAGTDTQYF,TGTGCCAGCAGTGAAGCTTGGCTAGCGGGTACAGATACGCAGTATTTT
.,TRBJ1-2,TRBV7-9,CASSPLSVEGYTF,TGTGCCAGCAGCCCGCTTTCGGTTGAGGGCTACACCTTC
.,TRBJ1-5,TRBV27,CASSLRDSNQPQHF,TGTGCCAGCAGTTTACGGGATAGCAATCAGCCCCAGCATTTT
.,TRBJ1-1,TRBV5-3,CARSSGQLLNTEAFF,TGTGCCAGAAGCTCAGGACAGTTATTGAACACTGAAGCTTTCTTT
.,TRBJ1-2,TRBV14,CASSQEAHGYTF,TGTGCCAGCAGCCAAGAGGCCCATGGCTACACCTTC
TRBD2,TRBJ2-2,TRBV9,CASSVPSGGPNTGELFF,TGTGCCAGCAGCGTACCTAGCGGGGGGCCGAACACCGGGGAGCTGTTTTTT
.,TRBJ2-2,TRBV7-9,CASSSQRDIKATGELFF,TGTGCCAGCAGCAGTCAGAGGGACATCAAAGCCACCGGGGAGCTGTTTTTT
.,TRBJ1-1,TRBV10-3,CAISPAGNTEAFF,TGTGCCATCAGCCCCGCCGGGAACACTGAAGCTTTCTTT
.,TRBJ1-1,TRBV6-6,CASSYSAGVTEAFF,TGTGCCAGCAGTTACTCAGCAGGGGTAACTGAAGCTTTCTTT
.,TRBJ1-3,TRBV9,CASSVGSGQVGNTIYF,TGTGCCAGCAGCGTAGGCTCCGGACAAGTTGGAAACACCATATATTTT
TRBD2,TRBJ2-7,TRBV4-1,CASSQVAGVPHEQYF,TGCGCCAGCAGCCAAGTAGCGGGAGTTCCCCACGAGCAGTACTTC
TRBD2,TRBJ2-5,TRBV10-2,CASSEASGRAGGPQYF,TGCGCCAGCAGTGAGGCCAGCGGGAGGGCCGGCGGTCCCCAGTACTTC
TRBD1,TRBJ2-7,TRBV19,CASSWGATGVEQYF,TGTGCCAGTAGCTGGGGGGCGACAGGGGTCGAGCAGTACTTC
.,TRBJ1-2,TRBV5-1,CASSLNQGGYTF,TGCGCCAGCAGCTTGAACCAGGGGGGCTACACCTTC
.,TRBJ1-2,TRBV5-1,CASSPNAGRYGYTF,TGCGCCAGCAGCCCAAACGCAGGGCGGTATGGCTACACCTTC
TRBD2,TRBJ2-5,TRBV5-1,CASSRRVAGDQETQYF,TGCGCCAGCAGCCGGAGGGTAGCGGGGGACCAAGAGACCCAGTACTTC
.,TRBJ1-1,TRBV7-2,CASSLVRQNTEAFF,TGTGCCAGCAGCTTAGTTAGACAAAACACTGAAGCTTTCTTT
.,TRBJ1-1,TRBV6-5,CASSYSGREDTEAFF,TGTGCCAGCAGTTACTCGGGAAGGGAGGACACTGAAGCTTTCTTT
.,TRBJ2-7,TRBV10-3,CAISEGQPYEQYF,TGTGCCATCAGTGAGGGACAGCCCTACGAGCAGTACTTC
.,TRBJ2-5,TRBV7-2,CASSLNLLRVTQETQYF,TGTGCCAGCAGCTTAAATTTACTCAGGGTTACTCAAGAGACCCAGTACTTC
TRBD1,TRBJ1-1,TRBV4-3,CASSQDRQGVEAFF,TGCGCCAGCAGCCAAGATAGACAGGGGGTAGAAGCTTTCTTT